The present TCR beta chain was sequenced within a study of PD-1 blockade in classical Hodgkin lymphoma. General study points: The study found that TCR diversity rose significantly by C4D1 in CD4+ but not CD8+ cells. Baseline diversity was lower in partial responders and progressors than complete responders. Differences between repertoires have undefined causes, possibly disease activity or prior therapy.

There was relapse after autologous stem cell transplantation in every patient, and there was variation in brentuximab vedotin exposure. A word on this clone: Antigen unknown.

Germline V lookup: CDR1 MDHEN, CDR2 SYDVKM. V trimming: 6 bases; J trimming: 0 bases; junction bases outside the gene matches: 14. This CDR3 comprises 18 residues. This table comes from immunoSEQ multiplex PCR, and its TCRdb copy is limited to in-frame clones, with some not included. The table includes about 84,000 clones, around 90% detected once. The sequenced sample was peripheral blood mononuclear cells (PBMCs), obtained at baseline. This receptor was obtained from a human donor with classical Hodgkin lymphoma. The genes are TRBV28 and TRBJ1-3; 7 bases match TRBD1. In DNA, the CDR3 is TGTGCCAGCAGCTTGACGGACCCGGGACAGCCCTCTGGAAACACCATATATTTT. This codes for CASSLTDPGQPSGNTIYF.